Listed here is a single TCR beta chain. Its antigen is undetermined. The germline CDR1 and CDR2 sequences are MNHEY and SVGAGI. Trimming removed 6 bases from V and 2 bases from J; junction bases left unmatched: 4. The CDR3 length is 14 residues. Libraries were prepared by immunoSEQ multiplex PCR; TCRdb keeps only in-frame clonotypes and omits some of them. The table includes some 89,000 clones, about 92% detected once. This entry belongs to a study of T cell responses to AZD1222 COVID-19 vaccine. For the study at large: Second-dose groups at about 4 or about 12 weeks were pooled.

Study-wide findings and caveats: Repertoire samples came only from after the peak T cell response. Just a handful of AZD1222 recipients were seropositive at baseline. Females made up more of the donors, who were largely white British, and clonal diversity may have come out too low.

V usage is TRBV6-5 and J usage is TRBJ1-1, with 9 bases matching TRBD1. The material was peripheral blood, obtained on day 0 of AZD1222 vaccination. The receptor comes from an adult in good health. The CDR3 reads CASRTQGANTEAFF. CDR3 coding DNA: TGTGCCAGCAGAACACAGGGGGCTAACACTGAAGCTTTCTTT.